This T cell receptor (beta chain) was obtained from a study of multiple sclerosis patients with progressive multifocal leukoencephalopathy. Trimming removed 1 base at V and 6 bases at J, with 12 bases between. Germline CDR1 reads MGHRA; CDR2 reads YSYEKL. CDR3 length: 14 residues. Study-wide points: Most PML patients had lower entropy, suggesting less diverse TRB repertoires.

Indicated time point: before natalizumab initiation. The T0 samples predate the first natalizumab infusion. On this clone: The antigen remains undetermined.

Sequencing used immunoSEQ multiplex PCR; TCRdb keeps in-frame clones, though not all of them. The table records 25,000 to 35,000 clones, around 89% of them present only once. The clonotype comes from a human donor with multiple sclerosis. Source material: PBMCs. V is TRBV4-1 and J is TRBJ1-1; D is undetermined. The CDR3 nucleotides read TGCGCCAGCAGCCAAGTTGGACTGGTAGCTGAAGCTTTCTTT. Encoded protein: CASSQVGLVAEAFF.